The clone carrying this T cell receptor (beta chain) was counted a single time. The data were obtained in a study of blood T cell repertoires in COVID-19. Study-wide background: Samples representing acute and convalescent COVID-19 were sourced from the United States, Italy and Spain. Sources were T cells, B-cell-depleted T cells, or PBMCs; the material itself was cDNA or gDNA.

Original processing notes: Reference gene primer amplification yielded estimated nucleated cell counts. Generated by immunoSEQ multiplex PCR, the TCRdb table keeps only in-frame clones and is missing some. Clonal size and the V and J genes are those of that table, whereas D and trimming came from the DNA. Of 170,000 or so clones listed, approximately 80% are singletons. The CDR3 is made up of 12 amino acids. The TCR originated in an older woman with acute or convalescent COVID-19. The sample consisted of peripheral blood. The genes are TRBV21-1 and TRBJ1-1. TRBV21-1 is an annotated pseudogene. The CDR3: CASSKRRAEAFF. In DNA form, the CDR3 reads TGTGCCAGCAGCAAGCGGAGGGCTGAAGCTTTCTTT.